This T cell receptor beta chain was captured in a study of vaccination and CD4 T cells after COVID-19. Study background: Six men and four women formed the convalescents, two being Hispanic.

Germline V gives CDR1 LNHDA, CDR2 SQIVND (reference sequence). The CDR3 runs 13 residues. Trimming pared 6 bases from V and 5 bases from J, leaving 11 bases between. CD4+ T cells that had been cultured provided DNA sequenced with the Oncomine TCR Beta short-read assay. TCRdb reprocessed the PCR reads with MiXCR, giving one entry per CDR3 protein. Of 15,000 or so distinct CDR3 sequences in the sample, about 45% were seen once. As to this clonotype: The antigen is undetermined.

Indicated treatment: 10-day PBMC culture with coronavirus spike peptide pools or control peptides (ViraFEST assay). Patients returned positive PCR results between March and December 2020, earlier than US Alpha, Beta and Delta variants. This TCR derives from a human donor who had recovered from COVID-19. The sequenced sample was CD4+ T cells from blood, cultured in vitro. The chain recombines TRBV19 with TRBJ1-5, with no clear D. CDR3 coding DNA: TGTGCCAGTAGAGAGAAAGGCGATCAGCCCCAGCATTTT. Translated: CASREKGDQPQHF.